The 29 T cell receptor beta chains listed next were all sequenced from one sample in a study of monozygotic twins with inflammatory bowel disease. Reanalyzing the 5' RACE reads, TCRdb keeps one entry per CDR3 protein, without DNA. Across approximately 330,000 distinct CDR3 sequences, the top ten clones capture around 2% of the sample. Material for sequencing was blood. These receptors originate from a human donor with ulcerative colitis or Crohn's disease, or a healthy co-twin of an affected twin (not recorded which).

The chain carries TRBV7-9 and TRBJ1-1. Germline V gene sequence: CDR1 SEHNR, CDR2 FQNEAQ (reference sequence). The CDR3 runs 14 residues. CDR3 amino acids: CAIGRFRIGTEAFF.

The CDR3 spells CASSLTGTLSYGYTF. This chain links TRBV6-1 with TRBJ1-2. This CDR3 is 15 amino acids long. Germline CDR1 is MNHNS and CDR2 is SASEGT.

The V gene is TRBV28, the J gene TRBJ2-1; TCRdb picks TRBD2, but there is no DNA to check that call. Germline CDR1 and CDR2: MDHEN and SYDVKM. This CDR3 comprises 17 residues. CDR3 sequence reads: CASSLPLGTSENNEQFF.

The chain links TRBV19 to TRBJ2-7. Germline CDR1 reads LNHDA; CDR2 reads SQIVND (reference sequence). This CDR3 comprises 14 residues. The CDR3 reads CASSISGSTHEQYF.

V is TRBV6-5 and J is TRBJ2-4. The germline gives CDR1 MNHEY, CDR2 SVGAGI. This CDR3 comprises 16 residues. The CDR3 sequence is CASSYSSVGAKNIQYF.

This rearrangement joins TRBV29-1 to TRBJ2-7; without DNA, the TCRdb call of TRBD1 cannot be checked. Germline assignment: CDR1 SQVTM and CDR2 ANQGSEA. The length of the CDR3 is 13 residues. The CDR3 is CSAQDSPPYEQYF.

This sequence joins TRBV9 and TRBJ2-7; with no DNA, the TCRdb D assignment of TRBD1 cannot be verified. This CDR3 is 14 amino acids long. Germline values: CDR1 SGDLS, CDR2 YYNGEE. CDR3 amino acids: CASSVGGGIYEQYF.

The rearrangement links TRBV7-8 to TRBJ2-3; TCRdb gives TRBD1 as the D gene, but with no DNA this cannot be confirmed. This CDR3 is built from 15 residues. CDR1 is SGHVS, CDR2 FQNEAQ, per germline. The CDR3 loop reads CASSTWEGATDTQYF.

This chain's CDR3 is CSAPTTSTDTQYF. This chain joins TRBV20-1 and TRBJ2-3. CDR1 and CDR2 (germline): DFQATT, SNEGSKA (reference sequence). The CDR3 length is 13 residues.

The chain links TRBV7-9 to TRBJ2-5; TCRdb reports TRBD2, a call that lacks DNA to check it against. CDR3 length: 16 residues. CDR1 is SEHNR and CDR2 is FQNEAQ in the germline V gene (reference sequence). CDR3 sequence reads: CASSKGTSGRVETQYF.

The chain is built from TRBV20-1 and TRBJ2-3. Germline V lookup: CDR1 DFQATT, CDR2 SNEGSKA (reference sequence). The CDR3 has 17 amino acids. CDR3 in amino acids: CSARFTLPYGSTDTQYF.

The chain has TRBV7-3 and TRBJ2-1; without DNA, the TCRdb call of TRBD2 cannot be checked. The length of the CDR3 is 15 residues. The germline V gene has CDR1 SGHTA and CDR2 FQGTGA. The CDR3: CASSSSASSYNEQFF.

The genes are TRBV4-3 and TRBJ2-2. CDR3 length: 15 residues. Per the germline V gene, CDR1 is LGHNA and CDR2 is YSLEER. CDR3: CASSQGITYTGELFF.

The chain uses TRBV5-4 and TRBJ1-2. CDR3 length equals 12 residues. Per germline, CDR1 SGHNT and CDR2 YYREEE (reference sequence). CDR3 protein: CASSLVSRGYTF.

The V gene is TRBV19, the J gene TRBJ1-2. The germline CDR1 and CDR2 sequences are LNHDA and SQIVND (reference sequence). The CDR3 loop spans 14 amino acids. The CDR3 is CASSLKPSGYGYTF.

The chain is built from TRBV7-2 and TRBJ1-2. Germline assignment: CDR1 SGHTA and CDR2 FQGNSA. The CDR3 length is 16 residues. CDR3 sequence reads: CASSLGIGGRGYGYTF.

CDR3 sequence: CASSQDYARTGGYTF. This rearrangement joins TRBV4-3 to TRBJ1-2; there is no DNA to check the TCRdb D call of TRBD1. Germline assignment: CDR1 LGHNA and CDR2 YSLEER. This CDR3 contains 15 residues.

The chain links TRBV6-5 to TRBJ2-3. The V gene's germline CDR1 is MNHEY and CDR2 SVGAGI. This CDR3 has 16 amino acids. The CDR3 is CASSYQRLAGTDTQYF.

The J gene is TRBJ1-4, the V gene TRBV4-1; absent DNA, TCRdb's TRBD1 call cannot be checked. CDR1 MGHRA and CDR2 YSYEKL come from the germline V gene. There are 16 residues in the CDR3. This CDR3 reads CASSQDRGTGDEKLFF.

The rearrangement uses TRBV12-3 or TRBV12-4 and TRBJ1-1; there is no DNA to check the TCRdb D call of TRBD1. This CDR3 has 14 residues. The CDR3: CASSSRQVGTEAFF.

The CDR3 here is CASSYGTGGNTEAFF. The V and J genes are TRBV7-2 and TRBJ1-1; the TCRdb D gene call, TRBD1, has no DNA to confirm it. The CDR3 runs to 15 residues. In germline, CDR1 is SGHTA, CDR2 FQGNSA.

The rearrangement uses TRBV12-3 or TRBV12-4 and TRBJ2-5. CDR3 length: 14 residues. This CDR3 reads CASSFGVGEKTQYF.

The chain recombines TRBV11-2 with TRBJ2-5. The CDR3 contains 14 residues. CDR1 is SGHAT and CDR2 is FQNNGV in the germline V gene. The CDR3 reads CASSLGSHPETQYF. Looking up the rest from reference TRBV11-2 and TRBJ2-5 gives the full variable domain: EAGVAQSPRYKIIEKRQSVAFWCNPISGHATLYWYQQILGQGPKLLIQFQNNGVVDDSQLPKDRFSAERLKGVDSTLKIQPAKLEDSAVYLCASSLGSHPETQYFGPGTRLLVL.

The gene calls are TRBV6-5 and TRBJ1-2; the D gene TCRdb calls, TRBD1, cannot be checked with no DNA. In germline, CDR1 is MNHEY, CDR2 SVGAGI. This CDR3 is 13 amino acids long. This CDR3 is CASKVKGVGGYTF.

The CDR3 region is CASSYTRGQTNYGYTF. The V call is TRBV7-9, the J call TRBJ1-2; TCRdb's D call, TRBD1, is unchecked because there is no DNA. The germline V gene encodes CDR1 SEHNR and CDR2 FQNEAQ (reference sequence). The CDR3 runs to 16 residues.

The V call is TRBV12-3 or TRBV12-4, the J call TRBJ2-1. This CDR3 has 14 amino acids. The CDR3 sequence is CASSLDSTYNEQFF.

This chain connects TRBV30 to TRBJ1-6; TCRdb outputs TRBD1, but without DNA this stays unchecked. Germline V gene sequence: CDR1 GTSNPN, CDR2 SVGIG (reference sequence). CDR3 length equals 12 residues. CDR3 loop: CAWRGGNSPLHF.

The chain employs TRBV5-1 and TRBJ1-2; the TCRdb D gene call, TRBD1, has no DNA to confirm it. Germline V gene lookup returns CDR1 SGHRS and CDR2 YFSETQ. The CDR3 sequence is 15 residues long. CDR3 sequence reads: CASSLGDSPNYGYTF.

The V call is TRBV5-1, the J call TRBJ2-2; the D call of TRBD1 rests on TCRdb alone, since no DNA is present to check it. CDR1 is SGHRS and CDR2 is YFSETQ in the germline V gene. The CDR3 is 13 amino acids. CDR3 region: CASSSGVTGELFF.